This T cell receptor beta chain appears in the sequencing data of a study of neurological immune-mediated disorders. This clonotype has ten or more counts. Its matching antigen is unknown. V was pared by 4 bases and J by 5 bases, with 5 bases of the junction left unmatched. CDR1 is MNHEY and CDR2 is SVGAGI in the germline V gene. The CDR3 contains 15 residues. Regarding the study as a whole: The greatest TCR clonal expansion occurred in HTLV-1-associated myelopathy and the least in multiple sclerosis, which fell below healthy controls.

Synthesis of cDNA was carried out by template-switch 5'RACE. The reaction used 10-nucleotide random UMIs. Each sequencing run yielded over 190 million TCR-beta sequences from 15-18 subjects. TCRdb itself ran the 5' RACE reads through MiXCR, one entry per CDR3 protein. The sample has tens of thousands of distinct CDR3 sequences; 10% are singletons. Sequenced sample: PBMCs. The receptor was isolated from a middle-aged man in good health. V gene TRBV6-5 combines with J gene TRBJ2-5; TRBD2 matches at 12 bases. The CDR3 DNA is TGTGCCAGCAGTTTTCTAGCGGGGGGGCTGGAGACCCAGTACTTC. It encodes CASSFLAGGLETQYF.